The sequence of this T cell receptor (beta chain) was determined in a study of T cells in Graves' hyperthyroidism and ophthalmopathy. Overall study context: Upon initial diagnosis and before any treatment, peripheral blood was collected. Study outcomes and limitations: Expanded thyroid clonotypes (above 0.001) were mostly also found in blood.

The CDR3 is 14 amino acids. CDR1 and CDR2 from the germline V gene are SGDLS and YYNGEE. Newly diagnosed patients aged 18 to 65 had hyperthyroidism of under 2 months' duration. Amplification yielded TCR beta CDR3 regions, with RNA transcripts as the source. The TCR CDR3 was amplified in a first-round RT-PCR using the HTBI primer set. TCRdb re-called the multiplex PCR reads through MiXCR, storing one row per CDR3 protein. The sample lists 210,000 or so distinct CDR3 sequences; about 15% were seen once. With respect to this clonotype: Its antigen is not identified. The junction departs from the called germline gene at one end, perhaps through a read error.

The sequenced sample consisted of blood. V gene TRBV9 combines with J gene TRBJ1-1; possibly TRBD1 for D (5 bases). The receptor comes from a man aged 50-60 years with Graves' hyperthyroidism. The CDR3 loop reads CVSSPGGGHTEAFF. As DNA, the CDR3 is TGTGTCAGCAGCCCTGGGGGAGGGCACACTGAAGCTTTCTTT.